These 26 T cell receptor beta chains were sequenced from one sample in a study of OX40 agonist ivuxolimab in advanced cancers. Repertoires were generated with immunoSEQ multiplex PCR, while TCRdb's copy carries only in-frame clones and drops some. The profile shows fewer than 95,000 clones, roughly nine tenths of them singletons. The source was CD4+ or CD8+ T cells sorted from blood, collected in a trial of the OX40 agonist ivuxolimab. These receptor sequences come from an adult with an advanced solid tumor such as melanoma, head and neck, liver or kidney cancer.

The chain carries TRBV13 and TRBJ2-5; TRBD2 matches 10 bases. This CDR3 has 18 residues. Germline V gives CDR1 PRHDT, CDR2 FYEKMQ (reference sequence). V trimming: 4 bases; J trimming: 2 bases; junction bases outside the gene matches: 13. The CDR3 sequence is CASSSGGIGLAEQETQYF. The CDR3 DNA reads as TGTGCCAGCAGCTCAGGGGGGATCGGACTAGCGGAGCAAGAGACCCAGTACTTC. Based on the CDR3 plus reference TRBV13 and TRBJ2-5, the full variable domain is AAGVIQSPRHLIKEKRETATLKCYPIPRHDTVYWYQQGPGQDPQFLISFYEKMQSDKGSIPDRFSAQQFSDYHSELNMSSLELGDSALYFCASSSGGIGLAEQETQYFGPGTRLLVL.

The rearrangement joins TRBV11-2 to TRBJ2-7; possibly TRBD1 for D (5 bases). The CDR3 loop spans 15 amino acids. V lost 1 base to trimming and J lost 2 bases, with 12 bases between them. Germline CDR1 reads SGHAT; CDR2 reads FQNNGV. CDR3 DNA sequence: TGTGCCAGCAGCTTAGGGGTCAGGGTCCCCTACGAGCAGTACTTC. As protein: CASSLGVRVPYEQYF.

The chain employs TRBV7-2 and TRBJ2-7, with TRBD1 as a possible D gene (5 bases). Germline V gene sequence: CDR1 SGHTA, CDR2 FQGNSA. With 0 bases removed from V and 3 bases from J, the gap between germline ends came to 9 bases. The CDR3 totals 14 residues. The CDR3: CASSLASQGYEQYF. DNA for the CDR3: TGTGCCAGCAGCTTAGCCAGCCAGGGCTACGAGCAGTACTTC.

The rearrangement uses TRBV27 and TRBJ2-7; 7 bases are shared with TRBD1. Looked up from germline, CDR1 is MNHEY and CDR2 is SMNVEV (reference sequence). The V segment lost 0 bases and the J segment 5 bases; nucleotides outside the gene matches: 4. This CDR3 spans 14 amino acids. In DNA, the CDR3 is TGTGCCAGCAGTTTATCGAGAGGGGGCCACGAGCAGTACTTC. Protein: CASSLSRGGHEQYF.

Of note for this clone: Other DNA sequences in the same sample also yield this CDR3. CDR3 in amino acids: CASSSGTGSYEQYF. In nucleotides, the CDR3 is TGTGCCAGCAGCTCCGGGACAGGTTCCTACGAGCAGTACTTC. The chain has TRBV5-6 and TRBJ2-7; 8 positions agree with TRBD1. The CDR3 has 14 residues. From germline, CDR1 is SGHDT and CDR2 YYEEEE. The V segment lost 3 bases and the J segment 1 base; nucleotides outside the gene matches: 3.

The V gene is TRBV28, the J gene TRBJ2-1; either TRBD1 or TRBD2 may fit D (5 bases each). The CDR3 runs to 15 residues. Germline V gene data show CDR1 as MDHEN and CDR2 as SYDVKM. Trimming left V 5 bases short and J 2 bases short, with 13 bases between. DNA for the CDR3: TGTGCCAGCAGTATCCGGGACGTAACCTACAATGAGCAGTTCTTC. This gives the protein CASSIRDVTYNEQFF.

This rearrangement joins TRBV2 to TRBJ2-1; D ambiguous. Per the germline V gene, CDR1 is SNHLY and CDR2 is FYNNEI. Trimming stripped 10 bases from V and 5 bases from J, with 6 bases between. The CDR3 totals 10 residues. This CDR3 is CATTNNEQFF. Written as DNA, the CDR3 is TGTGCCACCACGAACAATGAGCAGTTCTTC.

This sequence joins TRBV6-5 and TRBJ2-1, with 8 bases identical to TRBD2. Unmatched junction bases numbered 3, after V lost 0 bases and J lost 5 bases. This CDR3 region has 15 residues. CDR1 and CDR2 (germline): MNHEY, SVGAGI. CDR3 bases: TGTGCCAGCAGTTACTCCCGACTAGCGCACAATGAGCAGTTCTTC. Translated: CASSYSRLAHNEQFF.

The chain carries TRBV6-5 and TRBJ2-4; D gene ambiguous. CDR1 and CDR2 from the germline V gene are MNHEY and SVGAGI. The CDR3 has 14 amino acids. V dropped 5 bases and J dropped 0 bases, with 8 bases sitting between them. The CDR3 reads CASSGSSAKNIQYF. The CDR3 DNA reads as TGTGCCAGCAGTGGGTCATCAGCCAAAAACATTCAGTACTTC.

The chain has TRBV5-1 and TRBJ1-1, with 11 bases fitting TRBD1. CDR1 and CDR2 from the germline V gene are SGHRS and YFSETQ. V gave up 4 bases and J gave up 5 bases; unmatched junction bases: 4. The CDR3 is 14 residues long. CDR3 amino acids: CASSPDRGLTEAFF. In DNA form, the CDR3 reads TGCGCCAGCAGCCCGGACAGGGGGCTTACTGAAGCTTTCTTT. Using reference TRBV5-1 and TRBJ1-1 for the parts outside the CDR3, the full variable domain is KAGVTQTPRYLIKTRGQQVTLSCSPISGHRSVSWYQQTPGQGLQFLFEYFSETQRNKGNFPGRFSGRQFSNSRSEMNVSTLELGDSALYLCASSPDRGLTEAFFGQGTRLTVV.

The genes are TRBV7-8 and TRBJ1-2, with D uncertain. The V gene lost 0 bases and the J gene lost 3 bases, with 11 bases spanning the gap. The germline V gene has CDR1 SGHVS and CDR2 FQNEAQ. This CDR3 spans 15 amino acids. The CDR3 nucleotides are TGTGCCAGCAGCTTAGCCGGCAGTCCCTACTATGGCTACACCTTC. Protein sequence: CASSLAGSPYYGYTF. The whole variable domain, remainder taken from reference TRBV7-8 and TRBJ1-2, is GAGVSQSPRYKVAKRGQDVALRCDPISGHVSLFWYQQALGQGPEFLTYFQNEAQLDKSGLPSDRFFAERPEGSVSTLKIQRTQQEDSAVYLCASSLAGSPYYGYTFGSGTRLTVV.

The J gene is TRBJ1-1, the V gene TRBV4-1, with 7 bases matching TRBD1. Germline V gene data show CDR1 as MGHRA and CDR2 as YSYEKL. The CDR3 is 16 residues long. With 4 bases clipped from V and 4 bases from J, the junction kept 12 bases outside the gene matches. The CDR3 loop reads CASSRPDRYEGTEAFF. The CDR3 nucleotides are TGCGCCAGCAGCCGGCCGGACAGGTACGAGGGCACTGAAGCTTTCTTT.

The rearrangement uses TRBV10-3 and TRBJ1-2; the D gene is possibly TRBD1 (6 bases). From germline, CDR1 is ENHRY and CDR2 SYGVKD. Trimming stripped 0 bases from V and 6 bases from J, with 11 bases between. The CDR3 covers 14 residues. CDR3 DNA: TGTGCCATCAGTGAGTCAGGGGGGGCAGATGGCTACACCTTC. It translates to CAISESGGADGYTF.

This clone was recorded once. The chain has TRBV5-6 and TRBJ2-7, with 7 bases identical to TRBD1. CDR1 is SGHDT, CDR2 YYEEEE, per germline. With V trimmed by 4 bases and J by 5 bases, 3 bases remained unmatched. The length of the CDR3 is 12 residues. The CDR3, as DNA: TGTGCCAGCAGCCTCACAGGGGACGAGCAGTACTTC. Protein sequence: CASSLTGDEQYF.

This clone has a single count. The J gene is TRBJ2-3, the V gene TRBV4-1; D ambiguous. CDR3 length equals 12 residues. Germline V gene data show CDR1 as MGHRA and CDR2 as YSYEKL. V was trimmed by 3 bases and J by 4 bases, leaving 5 bases between them. CDR3 bases: TGCGCCAGCAGCCAGGGATCAGATACGCAGTATTTT. Protein product: CASSQGSDTQYF.

Written as DNA, the CDR3 is TGCAGCGTCCAGATGAGCGGGAGGCCCACAGATACGCAGTATTTT. Its translation is CSVQMSGRPTDTQYF. The chain joins TRBV29-1 to TRBJ2-3; 9 bases fit TRBD2. Germline values: CDR1 SQVTM, CDR2 ANQGSEA. Trimming took 6 bases from V and 2 from J; bases not matched to a gene: 9. This CDR3 has 15 residues.

The V and J genes are TRBV27 and TRBJ1-2, with D possibly TRBD1 on 5 matching bases. The CDR3 runs to 15 residues. V was cut by 0 bases and J by 4 bases, with 12 bases left in between. Germline V gene lookup returns CDR1 MNHEY and CDR2 SMNVEV (reference sequence). In DNA form, the CDR3 reads TGTGCCAGCAGTTTATCGATCCAGGGAGGCTATGGCTACACCTTC. It encodes CASSLSIQGGYGYTF.

The chain recombines TRBV7-9 with TRBJ2-5, with 8 nucleotides matching TRBD2. CDR3 length: 16 residues. Trimming cost V 2 bases and J 4 bases; bases outside gene matches: 9. The V gene's germline CDR1 is SEHNR and CDR2 FQNEAQ (reference sequence). The CDR3 bases are TGTGCCAGCAGCTTATCTTACGGGAGGGCCCGAGAGACCCAGTACTTC. Translating it yields CASSLSYGRARETQYF.

The chain's CDR3 is CASSLRVLTYRGNTEAFF. CDR3 bases: TGTGCCAGCAGCTTACGGGTACTAACATACAGGGGGAACACTGAAGCTTTCTTT. The chain is built from TRBV7-2 and TRBJ1-1, with 7 bases that match TRBD1. Germline V lookup: CDR1 SGHTA, CDR2 FQGNSA. The CDR3 contains 18 residues. With 2 bases clipped from V and 1 base from J, the junction kept 13 bases outside the gene matches.

The V call is TRBV14, the J call TRBJ1-4; D may be TRBD1 (6 bases). From germline, CDR1 is SGHDN and CDR2 FVKESK. With 3 bases removed from V and 4 bases from J, the gap between germline ends came to 12 bases. There are 15 residues in the CDR3. The CDR3 loop reads CASSQTRGRNEKLFF. CDR3 bases: TGTGCCAGCAGCCAGACCAGGGGACGTAATGAAAAACTGTTTTTT.

The J gene is TRBJ2-1, the V gene TRBV15; 8 bases match TRBD2. The CDR3 covers 15 residues. V dropped 5 bases and J dropped 6; count of bases not matched to a gene: 9. CDR1 is LNHNV, CDR2 YYDKDF, per germline (reference sequence). The CDR3 bases are TGTGCCACCAGCGACGGAAGCGGGAGAGGCAATGAGCAGTTCTTC. Protein product: CATSDGSGRGNEQFF.

The genes are TRBV5-1 and TRBJ1-2, with D maybe TRBD1 (6 bases). The CDR3 is made up of 14 amino acids. V was pared by 0 bases and J by 6 bases, with 12 bases between. The germline gives CDR1 SGHRS, CDR2 YFSETQ. DNA of the CDR3: TGCGCCAGCAGCTTGGCGGGGGGCTCGGATGGCTACACCTTC. Encoded protein: CASSLAGGSDGYTF. Looking up the rest from reference TRBV5-1 and TRBJ1-2 gives the full variable domain: KAGVTQTPRYLIKTRGQQVTLSCSPISGHRSVSWYQQTPGQGLQFLFEYFSETQRNKGNFPGRFSGRQFSNSRSEMNVSTLELGDSALYLCASSLAGGSDGYTFGSGTRLTVV.

The V and J genes are TRBV19 and TRBJ1-1; a weak D match, TRBD1 (5 bases). Germline lookup yields CDR1 LNHDA and CDR2 SQIVND (reference sequence). CDR3 length: 15 residues. The germline V and J ends were trimmed by 5 bases and 1 base, with 14 bases remaining between them. This CDR3 reads CASSAPRDGNTEAFF. The CDR3 DNA reads TGTGCCAGTAGTGCCCCCCGGGACGGGAACACTGAAGCTTTCTTT. Full variable domain (outside the CDR3, taken from reference TRBV19 and TRBJ1-1): DGGITQSPKYLFRKEGQNVTLSCEQNLNHDAMYWYRQDPGQGLRLIYYSQIVNDFQKGDIAEGYSVSREKKESFPLTVTSAQKNPTAFYLCASSAPRDGNTEAFFGQGTRLTVV.

V gene TRBV23-1 combines with J gene TRBJ2-7; D might be TRBD1 (7 bases). TRBV23-1 is assigned to the ORF class and has an uncertain function. V was cut by 2 bases and J by 4 bases, with 21 bases left in between. This CDR3 is built from 17 residues. The CDR3 here is CASSQPGEDRFGYEQYF. The CDR3 DNA follows: TGCGCCAGCAGTCAACCGGGGGAGGACAGGTTTGGGTACGAGCAGTACTTC.

The rearrangement joins TRBV6-1 to TRBJ2-1; D not resolved. The germline CDR1 and CDR2 sequences are MNHNS and SASEGT. The CDR3 consists of 16 residues. The V gene lost 1 base and the J gene lost 1 base, with 11 bases spanning the gap. CDR3: CASSEGFGGSYNEQFF. CDR3 sequence (DNA): TGTGCCAGCAGTGAAGGCTTTGGCGGATCCTACAATGAGCAGTTCTTC.

The chain combines TRBV9 with TRBJ2-7; 11 bases are shared with TRBD1. Germline CDR1 SGDLS, CDR2 YYNGEE. The CDR3 runs 14 residues. Germline trimming cut 3 bases from V and 4 bases from J; bases unmatched to any gene: 3. This chain's CDR3 is CASSGTGGAYEQYF. The CDR3 region has the DNA TGTGCCAGCAGCGGGACAGGGGGCGCATACGAGCAGTACTTC.